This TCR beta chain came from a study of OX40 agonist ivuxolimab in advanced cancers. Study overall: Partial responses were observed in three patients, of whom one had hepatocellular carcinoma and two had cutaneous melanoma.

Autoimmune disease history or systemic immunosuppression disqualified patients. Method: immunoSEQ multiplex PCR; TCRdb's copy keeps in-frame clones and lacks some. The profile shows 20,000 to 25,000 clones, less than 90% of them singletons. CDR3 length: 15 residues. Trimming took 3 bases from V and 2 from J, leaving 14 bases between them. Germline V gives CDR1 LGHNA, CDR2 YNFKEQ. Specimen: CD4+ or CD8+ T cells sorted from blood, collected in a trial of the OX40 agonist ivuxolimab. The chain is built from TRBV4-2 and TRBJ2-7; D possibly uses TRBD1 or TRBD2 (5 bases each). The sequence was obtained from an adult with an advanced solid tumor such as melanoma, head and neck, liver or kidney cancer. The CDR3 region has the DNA TGTGCCAGCAGCCAGGGGAGTCAGGGCCCCTACGAGCAGTACTTC. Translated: CASSQGSQGPYEQYF.